This T cell receptor (beta chain) comes out of a study of identical twins (dated by TCRdb to about 2016). For context, the study as a whole: The study deep-sequenced TCR alpha and beta repertoires from monozygotic twins, unrelated adults of various ages and cord blood to test whether fetal clonotypes persist. To rule out contamination, the twin experiments were replicated at different times with different library preparation protocols.

The CDR3 runs 12 residues from the cysteine to the phenylalanine. CDR3 DNA is the only sequence kept; it has 36 bases, read in frame from the first base. Trimming removed 6 bases from V and 8 bases from J, leaving 13 bases between the germline ends. There are many counts of this clonotype. The specificity of this receptor is unknown. No base quality information exists; no much larger clone differs at one position. Library method: 5' RACE. Sequencing relied on an Illumina HiSeq 2000. A universal primer binding site was added through template switching, and the final cDNA carried a unique molecular identifier so that TCR cDNA molecules could be counted accurately. Specific primers in the conserved constant-segment region were used to synthesize first-strand cDNA for the TCR alpha and beta chains. To control for contamination, each cDNA library was double barcoded with a SMART-Mk sample barcode plus Illumina barcodes. TruSeq adapter sequences along with Illumina sample barcodes were introduced in two successive PCR steps. TCR alpha and beta cDNA libraries were sequenced on the Illumina HiSeq platform with custom primers. The source study handled its data this way. Unique molecular identifiers were extracted from raw reads with MiGEC, and CDR3 positions were determined with MiXCR. For each individual, recombination models were inferred using an EM algorithm with the repgenHMM and IGoR tools. Shared clonotype analysis was performed with the tcR package in R, normalizing sharing by the product of cloneset sizes. Out-of-frame nonproductive sequences were analyzed to study raw recombination free of thymic and clonal selection effects. TCRdb applied fastp at Q25 and MiXCR to the public reads, then kept only in-frame beta chains. One record per CDR3 amino acid sequence lists the most common genes and DNA. None of the V and J calls come from the authors' own analysis; TCRdb made them. The sample has roughly 250,000 distinct CDR3 sequences on record, 6.5% to 9% of them singletons. The ten largest make up under 6.5% of the sample.

Paper-wide results and their limitations: Recombination models systematically underestimated out-of-frame TCR alpha sharing in monozygotic twins but agreed with sharing between unrelated individuals. Conclusions relied on cross-sectional statistical analysis, since the same donors could not be followed over many years. The excess sharing between twins in beta out-of-frame sequences was weaker because fewer shared sequences reduced the signal-to-noise ratio. Abundant cord blood beta clonotypes had fewer insertions, young adult naive repertoires showed a similar but weaker trend, and memory repertoires showed no such trend. Out-of-frame TCR alpha sequences shared between twins showed an excess of low generation-probability sequences compared with coincidental sharing between unrelated individuals. Zero-insertion analyses could be partly confounded by invariant T cells such as MAIT and iNKT, though diverse VJ usage argued against such confounding for most clonotypes.

Every donor in the study was a healthy Caucasian. The twin cohort consisted of three pairs of female monozygotic twins, all aged about 18 to 29 years. CD4+ and CD8+ T cell populations were isolated with positive isolation kits from Invitrogen. The same data also contributed to another study, on yellow fever vaccine responses in identical twins. The second source states: According to the authors, the vaccine-induced T cell response in identical twins seemed to be partly convergent and partly specific to each individual. The study precisely tracked vaccine-responding T cell clones in identical twins.

Material for sequencing was CD8+ T cells sorted from blood. The chain employs TRBV12-3 or TRBV12-4 and TRBJ1-1; the D gene is perhaps TRBD1, on 6 matching bases. The source is a woman aged 18-29 years in good health. The encoded CDR3 is CASSQDTGEAFF. The nucleotide sequence is given as TGTGCCAGCAGCCAAGATACAGGGGAAGCTTTCTTT.